Following are 18 T cell receptor beta chains from one sample sequenced in a study of blood T cell repertoires in COVID-19. Repertoires were generated with immunoSEQ multiplex PCR, while TCRdb's copy carries only in-frame clones and drops some. Here the sample spans 15,000 to 18,000 clones, roughly 86% being singletons. Sequencing input: peripheral blood. The receptors derive from a man aged 60 to 75 with acute or convalescent COVID-19.

The chain is built from TRBV4-1 and TRBJ2-3, with 13 bases matching TRBD2. V shed 1 base, J shed 7 bases, and the junction held 8 bases outside the gene matches. The CDR3 runs to 17 residues. Germline V gives CDR1 MGHRA, CDR2 YSYEKL. The CDR3 coding sequence is TGCGCCAGCAGCCAAGCAGGACTAGCGGGAGATCTGAATACGCAGTATTTT. It specifies CASSQAGLAGDLNTQYF.

The chain recombines TRBV6-2 or TRBV6-3 with TRBJ2-1; 9 bases match TRBD1. CDR3 length: 16 residues. V lost 5 bases to trimming and J lost 5 bases; unmatched junction nucleotides: 10. Germline values: CDR1 MNHEY, CDR2 SVGEGT. In DNA form, the CDR3 reads TGTGCCAGCAGTGCCAACAGGGGGCCCCGCCACAATGAGCAGTTCTTC. Protein sequence: CASSANRGPRHNEQFF.

CDR3 sequence: CASRDRAQGEQFF. CDR3 bases: TGTGCCAGCAGGGACAGGGCTCAGGGTGAGCAGTTCTTC. The chain joins TRBV7-8 to TRBJ2-1, with TRBD1 matching over 8 bases. This CDR3 comprises 13 residues. V shed 6 bases and J 9 bases; nucleotides not matched to a gene: 7. Germline V CDR1 and CDR2: SGHVS, FQNEAQ.

This chain uses TRBV15 with TRBJ2-1; D is unresolved. This CDR3 has 12 residues. CDR1 and CDR2 from the germline V gene are LNHNV and YYDKDF (reference sequence). Trimming took 3 bases from V and 10 from J, leaving 10 bases between them. CDR3 bases: TGTGCCACCAGCAGGAGTTTACCGGAGCAGTTCTTC. Protein product: CATSRSLPEQFF. Full variable domain (outside the CDR3, taken from reference TRBV15 and TRBJ2-1): DAMVIQNPRYQVTQFGKPVTLSCSQTLNHNVMYWYQQKSSQAPKLLFHYYDKDFNNEADTPDNFQSRRPNTSFCFLDIRSPGLGDTAMYLCATSRSLPEQFFGPGTRLTVL.

V gene TRBV30 combines with J gene TRBJ2-7; TRBD1 agrees at 10 bases. CDR1 and CDR2 (germline): GTSNPN, SVGIG (reference sequence). V gave up 0 bases and J gave up 5 bases; unmatched junction bases: 4. This CDR3 is built from 14 residues. This chain's CDR3 is CAWSVGTGEDEQYF. The CDR3 DNA is TGTGCCTGGAGTGTAGGGACAGGGGAGGACGAGCAGTACTTC.

This clone was observed a handful of times. The rearrangement joins TRBV6-2 or TRBV6-3 to TRBJ2-7; 7 bases map to TRBD1. Germline lookup yields CDR1 MNHEY and CDR2 SVGEGT. V gave up 2 bases and J gave up 3 bases; unmatched junction bases: 1. This CDR3 is built from 13 residues. The CDR3 sequence: CASSYPGGYEQYF. DNA for the CDR3: TGTGCCAGCAGTTACCCAGGGGGCTACGAGCAGTACTTC.

The chain has TRBV7-9 and TRBJ2-2; 10 nucleotides align to TRBD1. Germline V CDR1 and CDR2: SEHNR, FQNEAQ (reference sequence). This CDR3 spans 15 amino acids. Germline trimming cut 5 bases from V and 3 bases from J; bases unmatched to any gene: 3. The CDR3 protein is CASSPGTGDTGELFF. CDR3 nucleotide sequence: TGTGCCAGCAGCCCCGGGACAGGGGACACCGGGGAGCTGTTTTTT.

This rearrangement joins TRBV5-1 to TRBJ1-4; D is possibly TRBD1 (6 bases). V lost 2 bases, J lost 5 bases, and 10 bases lay in between. The CDR3 extends over 14 amino acids. Germline CDR1 is SGHRS and CDR2 is YFSETQ. The CDR3 DNA sequence: TGCGCCAGCAGCTTACGGCAGGGGAATGAAAAACTGTTTTTT. Translating it yields CASSLRQGNEKLFF.

The V gene is TRBV13, the J gene TRBJ2-7; 7 nucleotides align to TRBD2. V lost 4 bases to trimming and J lost 0 bases; unmatched junction nucleotides: 6. This CDR3 has 15 residues. Germline CDR1 is PRHDT and CDR2 is FYEKMQ (reference sequence). The CDR3 nucleotides read TGTGCCAGCAGCTCACTTAGCGGGCCCTCCTACGAGCAGTACTTC. Translation: CASSSLSGPSYEQYF.

The chain employs TRBV14 and TRBJ2-1; 11 positions match TRBD2. This CDR3 is 14 amino acids long. Germline V gene data show CDR1 as SGHDN and CDR2 as FVKESK. The V and J ends lost 5 bases and 4 bases, in that order; junction bases with no gene match: 1. The CDR3 sequence: CASSGTSGYNEQFF. The DNA of the CDR3 is TGTGCCAGCAGCGGGACTAGCGGTTACAATGAGCAGTTCTTC.

V usage is TRBV7-2 and J usage is TRBJ1-1; 7 bases map to TRBD1. The CDR3 contains 16 residues. Germline-derived CDR1 and CDR2 are SGHTA and FQGNSA. V lost 5 bases to trimming and J lost 4 bases; unmatched junction nucleotides: 13. CDR3 loop: CASSPQGQGVSTEAFF. CDR3 nucleotide sequence: TGTGCCAGCAGCCCACAGGGGCAGGGGGTAAGCACTGAAGCTTTCTTT.

The gene calls are TRBV30 and TRBJ1-3; 9 bases match TRBD1. V dropped 2 bases and J dropped 11; count of bases not matched to a gene: 13. Germline V gene data show CDR1 as GTSNPN and CDR2 as SVGIG (reference sequence). This CDR3 is 15 amino acids long. CDR3 DNA: TGTGCCTGGAGTCCTCGGGGGACAGGGTTATTGGCCATATATTTT. Translation gives CAWSPRGTGLLAIYF.

The rearrangement links TRBV6-1 to TRBJ1-1; D remains unclear. The CDR3 sequence is 17 residues long. Between the trimmed V and J ends, which lost 1 base and 6 bases, there was a span of 21 bases. Germline CDR1 is MNHNS and CDR2 is SASEGT. CDR3 bases: TGTGCCAGCAGTGAAGGGAGAAAGCCCTGGGAGGGCCCTGAAGCTTTCTTT. Amino acids: CASSEGRKPWEGPEAFF.

The chain carries TRBV28 and TRBJ1-5, with D possibly matching TRBD1 (6 bases). Trimming cost V 5 bases and J 13 bases, with 24 bases left between them. Germline V gene lookup returns CDR1 MDHEN and CDR2 SYDVKM. This CDR3 has 15 amino acids. The CDR3 DNA follows: TGTGCCAGCAGTCCCGGAGGCAGGGGAGGGGTTTATCAGCATTTT. It is translated as CASSPGGRGGVYQHF.

The chain couples TRBV7-6 to TRBJ2-1, with a weak D call TRBD2 (6 bases). Germline V lookup: CDR1 SGHVS, CDR2 FNYEAQ. CDR3 size: 15 residues. Deletions cut 2 bases from V and 10 bases from J, with 18 bases between. DNA of the CDR3: TGTGCCAGCAGCTTAATAACGGGGGACGGGGGAGAGCAGTTCTTC. This encodes CASSLITGDGGEQFF. Using reference TRBV7-6 and TRBJ2-1 for the parts outside the CDR3, the full variable domain is GAGVSQSPRYKVTKRGQDVALRCDPISGHVSLYWYRQALGQGPEFLTYFNYEAQQDKSGLPNDRFSAERPEGSISTLTIQRTEQRDSAMYRCASSLITGDGGEQFFGPGTRLTVL.

The chain uses TRBV3-1 (or the pseudogene TRBV3-2) and TRBJ2-3; 10 bases fit TRBD2. Germline V gene sequence: CDR1 LGHDT, CDR2 YNNKEL (reference sequence). V lost 4 bases, J lost 1 base, and 8 bases stayed unmatched. The CDR3 contains 17 residues. The CDR3 loop reads CASSPTGAGGGTDTQYF. The CDR3, as DNA: TGTGCCAGCAGCCCTACGGGAGCGGGGGGGGGCACAGATACGCAGTATTTT.

The gene calls are TRBV7-2 and TRBJ2-3; 13 nucleotides agree with TRBD2. Germline values: CDR1 SGHTA, CDR2 FQGNSA. J gave up 2 bases and V 5 bases, and 10 bases lay outside the gene matches. This CDR3 has 18 residues. The CDR3 here is CASSGPGLAGSYTDTQYF. CDR3 nucleotides: TGTGCCAGCAGCGGCCCGGGACTAGCGGGATCTTACACAGATACGCAGTATTTT.

This clone occurred a few times. The identical CDR3 is also encoded by other nucleotide sequences in the sample. The rearrangement links TRBV28 to TRBJ2-7; possible D gene TRBD1, 6 bases. CDR1 and CDR2 (germline): MDHEN, SYDVKM. The CDR3 runs to 15 residues. Trimming took 3 bases from V and 5 from J, leaving 17 bases between them. The CDR3 region is CASSLGTGTEDEQYF. The CDR3 DNA is TGTGCCAGCAGTTTGGGAACAGGGACGGAGGACGAGCAGTACTTC.